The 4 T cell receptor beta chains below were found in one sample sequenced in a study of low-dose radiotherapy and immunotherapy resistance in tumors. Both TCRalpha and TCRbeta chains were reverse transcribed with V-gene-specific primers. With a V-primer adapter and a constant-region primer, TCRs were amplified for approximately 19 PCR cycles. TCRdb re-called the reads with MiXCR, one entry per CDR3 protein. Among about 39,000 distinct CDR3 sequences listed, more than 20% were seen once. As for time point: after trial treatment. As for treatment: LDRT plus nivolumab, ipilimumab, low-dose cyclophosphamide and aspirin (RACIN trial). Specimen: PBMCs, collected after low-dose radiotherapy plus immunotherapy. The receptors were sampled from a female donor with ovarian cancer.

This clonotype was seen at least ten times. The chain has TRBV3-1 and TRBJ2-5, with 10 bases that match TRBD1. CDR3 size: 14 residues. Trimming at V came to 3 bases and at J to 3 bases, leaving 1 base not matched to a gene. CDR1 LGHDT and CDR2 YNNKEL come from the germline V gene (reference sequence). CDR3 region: CASSQGTGEETQYF. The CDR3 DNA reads TGTGCCAGCAGCCAGGGGACAGGGGAAGAGACCCAGTACTTC.

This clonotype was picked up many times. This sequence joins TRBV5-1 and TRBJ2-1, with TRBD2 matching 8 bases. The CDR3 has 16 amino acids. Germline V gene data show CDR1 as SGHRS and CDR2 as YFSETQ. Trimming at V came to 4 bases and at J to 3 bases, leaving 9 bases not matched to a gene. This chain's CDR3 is CASSLRGSGDYNEQFF. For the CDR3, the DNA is TGCGCCAGCAGCCTTCGCGGTAGCGGGGACTACAATGAGCAGTTCTTC. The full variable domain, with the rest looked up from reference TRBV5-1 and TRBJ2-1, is KAGVTQTPRYLIKTRGQQVTLSCSPISGHRSVSWYQQTPGQGLQFLFEYFSETQRNKGNFPGRFSGRQFSNSRSEMNVSTLELGDSALYLCASSLRGSGDYNEQFFGPGTRLTVL.

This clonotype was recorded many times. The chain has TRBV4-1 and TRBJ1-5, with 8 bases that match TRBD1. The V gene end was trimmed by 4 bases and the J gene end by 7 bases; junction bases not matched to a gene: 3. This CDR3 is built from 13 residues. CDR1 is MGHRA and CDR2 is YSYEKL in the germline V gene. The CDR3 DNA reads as TGCGCCAGCAGCCTCTACAGGGGGCAGCCCCAGCATTTT. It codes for CASSLYRGQPQHF.

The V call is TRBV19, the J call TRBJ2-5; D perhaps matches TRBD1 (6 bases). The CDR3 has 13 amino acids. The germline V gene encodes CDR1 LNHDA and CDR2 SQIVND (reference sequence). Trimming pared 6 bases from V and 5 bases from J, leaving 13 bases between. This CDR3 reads CASRPVGAETQYF. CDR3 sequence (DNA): TGTGCCAGTAGGCCAGTGGGGGCGGAGACCCAGTACTTC.